These 4 T cell receptor beta chains originate from one sample sequenced in a study of T cell changes during pregnancy in multiple sclerosis. Antigens for these TCRs are unknown. Method: immunoSEQ multiplex PCR; TCRdb's copy keeps in-frame clones and lacks some. The data hold about 350 clones, with under 65% observed a single time. Input material: cultured CD4+ T cells. The receptors were gathered from a female patient with multiple sclerosis, enrolled in a pregnancy study. Some clones in this sample may be carry-over from other donors' samples.

The rearrangement links TRBV19 to TRBJ2-5; 12 nucleotides match TRBD1. Germline V gene sequence: CDR1 LNHDA, CDR2 SQIVND (reference sequence). The CDR3 extends over 15 amino acids. The junction had 8 bases not matched to a gene; V was cut back by 7 bases and J by 5 bases. The CDR3: CASNPGTGGFETQYF. The CDR3 nucleotides are TGTGCCAGTAACCCTGGGACAGGGGGCTTCGAGACCCAGTACTTC.

The chain has TRBV6-9 and TRBJ2-3; 8 nucleotides align to TRBD2. The junction had 9 bases not matched to a gene; V was cut back by 10 bases and J by 6 bases. Germline values: CDR1 MNHGY, CDR2 SVAAGI. The CDR3 contains 13 residues. CDR3 loop: CATQAGVWDTQYF. DNA of the CDR3: TGTGCCACTCAAGCGGGAGTCTGGGATACGCAGTATTTT.

This chain joins TRBV7-3 and TRBJ2-2, with no clear D. V was shortened by 5 bases and J by 0 bases, with 10 bases between the two germline ends. Germline values: CDR1 SGHTA, CDR2 FQGTGA. The CDR3 is 15 residues long. For the CDR3, the DNA is TGTGCCAGCAGCCGGAACTCCGCGAACACCGGGGAGCTGTTTTTT. Translating gives CASSRNSANTGELFF.

This clone is hyperexpanded. This chain uses TRBV5-1 with TRBJ2-3; 9 positions agree with TRBD2. CDR1 is SGHRS, CDR2 YFSETQ, per germline. V was clipped by 0 bases and J by 6 bases; unmatched bases: 14. This CDR3 has 18 amino acids. Here the CDR3 DNA reads TGCGCCAGCAGCTTGGGTAATAGCGGGAGAGGCTGGGCGGATACGCAGTATTTT. This gives the protein CASSLGNSGRGWADTQYF.